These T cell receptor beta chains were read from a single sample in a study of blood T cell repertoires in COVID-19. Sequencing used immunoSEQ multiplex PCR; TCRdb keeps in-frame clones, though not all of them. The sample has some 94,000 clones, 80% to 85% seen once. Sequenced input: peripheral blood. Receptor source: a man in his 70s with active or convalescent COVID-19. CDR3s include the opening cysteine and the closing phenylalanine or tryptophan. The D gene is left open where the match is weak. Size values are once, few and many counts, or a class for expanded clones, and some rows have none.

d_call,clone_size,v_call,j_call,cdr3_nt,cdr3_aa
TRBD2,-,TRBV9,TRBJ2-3,TGTGCCAGCAGCGTAGAACTAGCGGGGGGCCTCCCCACGCAGTATTTT,CASSVELAGGLPTQYF
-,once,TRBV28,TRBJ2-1,TGTGCCAGCAGTTTACCCCAGCGGCGTCGTAATGAGCAGTTCTTC,CASSLPQRRRNEQFF
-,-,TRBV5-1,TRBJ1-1,TGCGCCAGCAGCCCCACGGAGGGGAGCCGGGCTGAAGCTTTCTTT,CASSPTEGSRAEAFF
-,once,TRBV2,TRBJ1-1,TGTGCCAGCAGTGACACAGGAATGAACACTGAAGCTTTCTTT,CASSDTGMNTEAFF
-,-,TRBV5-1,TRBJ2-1,TGCGCCAGCAGCTTGGAAGGGGGTCCGAACAATGAGCAGTTCTTC,CASSLEGGPNNEQFF
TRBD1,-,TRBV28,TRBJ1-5,TGTGCCAGCAGTTTATACCGGGACAGCACCCCATATAGCAATCAGCCCCAGCATTTT,CASSLYRDSTPYSNQPQHF
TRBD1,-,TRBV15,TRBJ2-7,TGTGCCACCAGCAGAGATGTCGCCGGGACAGGGGGGTCCGAGCAGTACTTC,CATSRDVAGTGGSEQYF
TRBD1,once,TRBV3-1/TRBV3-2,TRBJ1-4,TGTGCCAGCAGCCCCTACAGGGGGCTTGGTGAAAAACTGTTTTTT,CASSPYRGLGEKLFF
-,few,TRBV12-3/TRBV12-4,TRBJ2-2,TGTGCCAGCAGGCGGGGGCTCACCGGGGAGCTGTTTTTT,CASRRGLTGELFF
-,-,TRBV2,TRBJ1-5,TGTGCAACACAAGGGACAAATAGCAATCAGCCCCAGCATTTT,CATQGTNSNQPQHF
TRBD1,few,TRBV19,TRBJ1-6,TGTGCCAGTAGTCTGGGGCAGGGGGATTCACCCCTCCACTTT,CASSLGQGDSPLHF
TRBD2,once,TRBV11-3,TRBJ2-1,TGTGCCAGCAGCTTAGATCCTAGCGGGGGGATGGATGAGCAGTTCTTC,CASSLDPSGGMDEQFF
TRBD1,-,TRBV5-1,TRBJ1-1,TGCGCCAGCAGCTACCCGACAGGGCCGAACACTGAAGCTTTCTTT,CASSYPTGPNTEAFF
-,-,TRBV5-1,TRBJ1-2,TGCGCCAGCAGCCTCGCGGGAGGAGGGGGTTATGGCTACACCTTC,CASSLAGGGGYGYTF
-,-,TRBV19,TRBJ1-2,TGTGCCAGTAGTACCCCCAATCGAGACAGGTCTTCCTATGGCTACACCTTC,CASSTPNRDRSSYGYTF
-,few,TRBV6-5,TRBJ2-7,TGTGCCAGCAGGAGGGTAGAGAGACTCTACGAGCAGTACTTC,CASRRVERLYEQYF
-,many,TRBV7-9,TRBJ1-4,TGTGCCAGCAGCCCGCCAAGTCAGCGTGAAAAACTGTTTTTT,CASSPPSQREKLFF